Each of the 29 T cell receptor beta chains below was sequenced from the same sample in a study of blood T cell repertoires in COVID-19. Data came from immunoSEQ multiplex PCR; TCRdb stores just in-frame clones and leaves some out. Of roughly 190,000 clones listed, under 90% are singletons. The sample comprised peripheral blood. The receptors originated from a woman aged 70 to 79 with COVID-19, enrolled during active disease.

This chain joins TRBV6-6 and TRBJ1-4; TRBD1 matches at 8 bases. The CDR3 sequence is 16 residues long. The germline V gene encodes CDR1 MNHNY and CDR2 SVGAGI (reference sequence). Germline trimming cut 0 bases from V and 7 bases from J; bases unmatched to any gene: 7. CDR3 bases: TGTGCCAGCAGTTACTCAAGGGACAGGAGGGTTGAAAAACTGTTTTTT. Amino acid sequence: CASSYSRDRRVEKLFF.

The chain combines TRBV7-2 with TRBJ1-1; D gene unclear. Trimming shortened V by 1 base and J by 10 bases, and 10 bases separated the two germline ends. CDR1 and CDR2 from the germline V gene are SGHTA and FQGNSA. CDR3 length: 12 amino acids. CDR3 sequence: CASSLGTRVAFF. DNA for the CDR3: TGTGCCAGCAGCTTAGGAACGAGGGTAGCTTTCTTT.

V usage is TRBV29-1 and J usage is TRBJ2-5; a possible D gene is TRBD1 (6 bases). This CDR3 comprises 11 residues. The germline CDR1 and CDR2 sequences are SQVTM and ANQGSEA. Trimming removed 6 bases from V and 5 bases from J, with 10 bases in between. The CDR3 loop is CSVLRGETQYF. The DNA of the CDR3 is TGCAGCGTCCTAAGGGGGGAGACCCAGTACTTC.

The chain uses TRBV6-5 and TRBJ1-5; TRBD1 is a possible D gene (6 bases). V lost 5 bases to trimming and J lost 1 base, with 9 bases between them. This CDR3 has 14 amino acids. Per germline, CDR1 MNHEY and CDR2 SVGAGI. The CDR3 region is CASSPGQSNQPQHF. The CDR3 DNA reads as TGTGCCAGCAGTCCCGGACAGAGCAATCAGCCCCAGCATTTT.

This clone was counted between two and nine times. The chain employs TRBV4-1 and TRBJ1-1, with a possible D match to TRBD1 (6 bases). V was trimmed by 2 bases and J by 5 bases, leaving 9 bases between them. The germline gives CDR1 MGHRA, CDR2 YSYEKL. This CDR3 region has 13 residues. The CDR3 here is CASSQLRGTEAFF. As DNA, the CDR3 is TGCGCCAGCAGCCAACTAAGGGGGACTGAAGCTTTCTTT.

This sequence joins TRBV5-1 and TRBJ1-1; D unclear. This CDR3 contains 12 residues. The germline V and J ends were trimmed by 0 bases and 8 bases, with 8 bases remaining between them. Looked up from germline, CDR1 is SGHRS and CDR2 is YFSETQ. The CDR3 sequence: CASSLVAGEAFF. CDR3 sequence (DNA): TGCGCCAGCAGCTTGGTGGCGGGAGAAGCTTTCTTT.

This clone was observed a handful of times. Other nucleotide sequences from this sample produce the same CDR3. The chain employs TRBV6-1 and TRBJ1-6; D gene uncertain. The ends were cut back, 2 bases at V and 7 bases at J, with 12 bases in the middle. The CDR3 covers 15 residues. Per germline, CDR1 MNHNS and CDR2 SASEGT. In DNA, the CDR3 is TGTGCCAGCAGTGAACGGGAGGCGGGGAATTCACCCCTCCACTTT. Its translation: CASSEREAGNSPLHF.

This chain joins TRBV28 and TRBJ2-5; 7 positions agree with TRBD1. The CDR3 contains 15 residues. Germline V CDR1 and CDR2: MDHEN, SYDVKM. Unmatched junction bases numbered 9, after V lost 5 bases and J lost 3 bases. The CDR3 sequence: CASSPVGDSEETQYF. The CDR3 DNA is TGTGCCAGCAGTCCAGTGGGGGACAGTGAAGAGACCCAGTACTTC.

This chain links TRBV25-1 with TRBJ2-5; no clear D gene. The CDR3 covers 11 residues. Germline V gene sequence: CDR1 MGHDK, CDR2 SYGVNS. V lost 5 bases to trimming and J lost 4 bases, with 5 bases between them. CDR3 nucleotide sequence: TGTGCCAGCAGTTCGAGAGAGACCCAGTACTTC. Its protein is CASSSRETQYF.

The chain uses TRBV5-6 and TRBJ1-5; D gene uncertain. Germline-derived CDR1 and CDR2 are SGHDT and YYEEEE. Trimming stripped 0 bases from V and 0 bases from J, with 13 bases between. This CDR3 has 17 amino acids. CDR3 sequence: CASSLALRVDSNQPQHF. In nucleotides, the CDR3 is TGTGCCAGCAGCTTGGCCTTGAGGGTTGATAGCAATCAGCCCCAGCATTTT.

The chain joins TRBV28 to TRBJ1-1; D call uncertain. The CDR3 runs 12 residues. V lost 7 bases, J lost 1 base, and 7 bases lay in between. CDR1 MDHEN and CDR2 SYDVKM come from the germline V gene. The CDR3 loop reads CASKEGNTEAFF. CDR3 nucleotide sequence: TGTGCCAGCAAGGAGGGGAACACTGAAGCTTTCTTT.

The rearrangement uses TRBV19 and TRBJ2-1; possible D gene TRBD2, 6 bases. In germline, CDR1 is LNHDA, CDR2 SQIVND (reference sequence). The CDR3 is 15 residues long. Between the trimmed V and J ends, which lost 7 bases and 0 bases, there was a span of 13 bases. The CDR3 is CASTRREGSYNEQFF. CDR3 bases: TGTGCCAGTACTCGGAGGGAAGGCTCCTACAATGAGCAGTTCTTC. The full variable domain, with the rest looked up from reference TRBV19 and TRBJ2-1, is DGGITQSPKYLFRKEGQNVTLSCEQNLNHDAMYWYRQDPGQGLRLIYYSQIVNDFQKGDIAEGYSVSREKKESFPLTVTSAQKNPTAFYLCASTRREGSYNEQFFGPGTRLTVL.

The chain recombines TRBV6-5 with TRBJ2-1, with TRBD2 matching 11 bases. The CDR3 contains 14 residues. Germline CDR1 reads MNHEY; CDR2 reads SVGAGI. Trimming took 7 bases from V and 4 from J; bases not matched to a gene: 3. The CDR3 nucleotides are TGTGCCAGCATTCGGACTAGCGGGTACAATGAGCAGTTCTTC. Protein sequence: CASIRTSGYNEQFF.

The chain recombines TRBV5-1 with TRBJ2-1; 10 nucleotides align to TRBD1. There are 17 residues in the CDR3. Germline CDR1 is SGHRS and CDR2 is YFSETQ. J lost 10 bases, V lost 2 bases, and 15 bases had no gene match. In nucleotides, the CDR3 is TGCGCCAGCAGCTTAACAATCGCCGGGACAGGGGCCGCGGAGCAGTTCTTC. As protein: CASSLTIAGTGAAEQFF.

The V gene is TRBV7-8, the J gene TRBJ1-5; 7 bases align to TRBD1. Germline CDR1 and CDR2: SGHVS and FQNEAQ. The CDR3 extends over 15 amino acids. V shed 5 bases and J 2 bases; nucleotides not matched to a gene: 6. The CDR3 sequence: CASSPSGGRNQPQHF. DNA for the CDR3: TGTGCCAGCAGCCCATCAGGGGGTCGCAATCAGCCCCAGCATTTT.

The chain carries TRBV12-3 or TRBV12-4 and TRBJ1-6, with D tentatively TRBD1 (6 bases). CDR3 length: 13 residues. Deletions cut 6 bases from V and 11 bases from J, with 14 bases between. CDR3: CASSPRTDTPLHF. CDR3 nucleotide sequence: TGTGCCAGCAGCCCACGGACAGACACACCCCTCCACTTT.

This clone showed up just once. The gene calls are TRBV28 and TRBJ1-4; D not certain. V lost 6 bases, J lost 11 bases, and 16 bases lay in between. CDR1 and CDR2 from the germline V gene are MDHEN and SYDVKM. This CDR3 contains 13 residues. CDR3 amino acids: CASSMREGSKLFF. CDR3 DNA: TGTGCCAGCAGCATGCGGGAGGGTTCCAAACTGTTTTTT.

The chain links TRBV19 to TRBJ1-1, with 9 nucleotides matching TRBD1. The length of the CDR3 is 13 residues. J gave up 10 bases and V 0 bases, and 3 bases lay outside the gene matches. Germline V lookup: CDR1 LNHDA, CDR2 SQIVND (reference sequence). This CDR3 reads CASSIDDRGSAFF. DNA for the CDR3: TGTGCCAGTAGTATAGACGACAGGGGGTCAGCTTTCTTT.

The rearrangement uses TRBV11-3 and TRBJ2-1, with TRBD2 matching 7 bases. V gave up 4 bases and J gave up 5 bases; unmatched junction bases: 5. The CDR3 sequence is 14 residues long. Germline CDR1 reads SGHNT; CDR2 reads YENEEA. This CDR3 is CASSSRDYHNEQFF. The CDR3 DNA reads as TGTGCCAGCAGCTCGCGGGACTACCACAATGAGCAGTTCTTC.

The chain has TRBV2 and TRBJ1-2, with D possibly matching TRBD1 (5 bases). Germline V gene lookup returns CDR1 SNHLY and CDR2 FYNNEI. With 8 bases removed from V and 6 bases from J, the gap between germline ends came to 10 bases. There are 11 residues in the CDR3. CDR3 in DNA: TGTGCCAGCCCTAGGGGTGATGGCTACACCTTC. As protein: CASPRGDGYTF.

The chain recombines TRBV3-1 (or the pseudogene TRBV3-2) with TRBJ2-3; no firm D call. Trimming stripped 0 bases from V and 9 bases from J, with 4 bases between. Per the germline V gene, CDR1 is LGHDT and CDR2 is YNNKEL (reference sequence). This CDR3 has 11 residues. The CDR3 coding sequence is TGTGCCAGCAGCCAAGACCTCACGCAGTATTTT. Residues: CASSQDLTQYF.

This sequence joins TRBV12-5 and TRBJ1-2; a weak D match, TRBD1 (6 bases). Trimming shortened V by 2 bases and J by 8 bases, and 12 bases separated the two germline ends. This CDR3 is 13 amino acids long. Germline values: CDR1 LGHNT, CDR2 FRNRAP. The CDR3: CASGLLDSYGYTF. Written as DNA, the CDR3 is TGTGCTAGTGGTTTGCTGGACAGTTACGGCTACACCTTC.

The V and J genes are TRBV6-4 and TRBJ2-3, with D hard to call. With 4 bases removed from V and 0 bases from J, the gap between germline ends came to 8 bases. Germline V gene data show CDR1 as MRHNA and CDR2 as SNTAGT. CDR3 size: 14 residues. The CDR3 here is CASSAVASTDTQYF. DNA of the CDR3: TGTGCCAGCAGTGCCGTAGCAAGCACAGATACGCAGTATTTT.

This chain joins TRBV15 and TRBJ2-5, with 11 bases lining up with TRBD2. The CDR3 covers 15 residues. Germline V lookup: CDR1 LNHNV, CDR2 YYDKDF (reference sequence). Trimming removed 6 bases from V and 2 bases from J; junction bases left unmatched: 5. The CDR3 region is CATSVRLAGQETQYF. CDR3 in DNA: TGTGCCACCAGTGTACGACTAGCGGGACAAGAGACCCAGTACTTC. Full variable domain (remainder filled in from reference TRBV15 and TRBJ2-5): DAMVIQNPRYQVTQFGKPVTLSCSQTLNHNVMYWYQQKSSQAPKLLFHYYDKDFNNEADTPDNFQSRRPNTSFCFLDIRSPGLGDTAMYLCATSVRLAGQETQYFGPGTRLLVL.

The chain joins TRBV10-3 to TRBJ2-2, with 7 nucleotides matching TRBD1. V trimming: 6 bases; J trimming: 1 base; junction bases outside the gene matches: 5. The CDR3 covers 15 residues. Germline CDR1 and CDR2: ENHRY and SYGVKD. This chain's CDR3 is CAISPGQRNTGELFF. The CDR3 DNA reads TGTGCCATCAGCCCGGGACAGAGGAACACCGGGGAGCTGTTTTTT.

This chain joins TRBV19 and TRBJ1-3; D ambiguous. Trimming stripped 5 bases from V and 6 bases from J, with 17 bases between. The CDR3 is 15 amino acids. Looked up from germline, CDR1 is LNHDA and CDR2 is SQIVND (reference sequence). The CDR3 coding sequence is TGTGCCAGTAGTGTCACCGGCCTAGATTCAAACACCATATATTTT. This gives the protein CASSVTGLDSNTIYF.

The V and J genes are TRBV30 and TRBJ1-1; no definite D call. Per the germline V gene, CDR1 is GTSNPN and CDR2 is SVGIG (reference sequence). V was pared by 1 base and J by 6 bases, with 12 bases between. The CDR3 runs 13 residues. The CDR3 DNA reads TGTGCCTGGAGTGCCTTTGGGCCGGCTGAAGCTTTCTTT. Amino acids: CAWSAFGPAEAFF. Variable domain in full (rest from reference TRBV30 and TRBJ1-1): SQTIHQWPATLVQPVGSPLSLECTVEGTSNPNLYWYRQAAGRGLQLLFYSVGIGQISSEVPQNLSASRPQDRQFILSSKKLLLSDSGFYLCAWSAFGPAEAFFGQGTRLTVV.

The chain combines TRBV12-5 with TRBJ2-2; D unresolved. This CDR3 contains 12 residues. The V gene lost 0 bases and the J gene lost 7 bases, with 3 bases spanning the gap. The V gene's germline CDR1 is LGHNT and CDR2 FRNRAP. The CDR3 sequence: CASGLVLGELFF. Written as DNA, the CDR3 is TGTGCTAGTGGTTTGGTTCTCGGGGAGCTGTTTTTT.

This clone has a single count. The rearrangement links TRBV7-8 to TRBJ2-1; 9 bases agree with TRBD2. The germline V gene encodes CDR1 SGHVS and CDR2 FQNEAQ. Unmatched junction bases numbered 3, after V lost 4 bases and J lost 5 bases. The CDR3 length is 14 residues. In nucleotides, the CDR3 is TGTGCCAGCAGCTGGGCTAGCGGGGACAATGAGCAGTTCTTC. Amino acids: CASSWASGDNEQFF.